This T cell receptor (beta chain) stems from a study of cytomegalovirus exposure and HLA in healthy donors. Study conclusions and caveats: Common viral pathogens (according to a later analysis) appeared linked to several of the most significant clusters. V- and J-gene trimming in TCR beta was tied to a missense DCLRE1C variant by an analysis performed later.

This CDR3 spans 15 amino acids. Germline V lookup: CDR1 SGHRS, CDR2 YFSETQ. Details on this clone: Its antigen is undetermined. The junction and the germline gene differ at one end; a read error may be behind it.

It was healthy bone marrow donors who served as donors. Donors were ostensibly healthy at sampling, although undocumented immune exposures were probable. PCR used 60 Vbeta primers and 13 Jbeta primers. Only in-frame clones appear in the TCRdb table, and some are missing; sequencing was by immunoSEQ multiplex PCR. The sample data list more than 90,000 clones. This TCR was recovered from a man younger than 40 in good health and CMV-seronegative. Material: PBMCs. The chain uses TRBV5-1 and TRBJ1-2; TRBD1 agrees at 7 bases. CDR3 sequence reads: CASRLDPTGFHGYTF. In nucleotides, the CDR3 is TGCGCCAGCAGGTTGGACCCGACAGGGTTTCATGGCTACACCTTC. Variable domain in full (rest from reference TRBV5-1 and TRBJ1-2): KAGVTQTPRYLIKTRGQQVTLSCSPISGHRSVSWYQQTPGQGLQFLFEYFSETQRNKGNFPGRFSGRQFSNSRSEMNVSTLELGDSALYLCASRLDPTGFHGYTFGSGTRLTVV.